This T cell receptor (beta chain) was sequenced during a study of blood T cell repertoires in COVID-19. As for the study in general: COVID-19 samples from acute and convalescent phases originated in the United States, Italy and Spain. Nucleic acid was either cDNA or gDNA, and it came from T cells, B-cell-depleted T cells, or PBMCs.

J gave up 10 bases and V 2 bases, and 9 bases lay outside the gene matches. CDR3 length: 14 residues. Germline-derived CDR1 and CDR2 are MNHEY and SVGEGT. The data were produced by immunoSEQ multiplex PCR, yet TCRdb's version contains in-frame clones alone and is incomplete. The sample has fewer than 450,000 clones; about 90% are singletons. Enrollees, 18 to 89 years old, lived in approximately 25 US areas. Cohort 3 recovered donors had two negative PCRs, clearance, or symptom resolution. The V gene is TRBV6-2 or TRBV6-3, the J gene TRBJ2-3; 7 bases map to TRBD2. What was sequenced was PBMCs or T cells enriched from blood (not recorded which). The sequence was obtained from a woman in her twenties or thirties who had recovered from COVID-19. CDR3 DNA: TGTGCCAGCAGTTACACGGGGACTACAAGCGCGCAGTATTTT. Translating gives CASSYTGTTSAQYF.